These T cell receptor beta chains were read from a single sample in a study of identical twins. TCRdb processed the 5' RACE reads anew with MiXCR; each CDR3 protein has one entry. The repertoire consists of about 520,000 distinct CDR3 sequences, with around 20% occurring once and the leading ten covering around 0.91%. These sequences were also reported in another study, on T cells expressing NK-cell markers.

The sequenced sample was CD4+ T cells sorted from blood. The source is a woman aged 18 to 35 in good health. Each CDR3 is given with its conserved first and last residue. D genes are given only for firm matches. A clone size is listed for some rows: how often the clone was seen (once, few, many), or a class if it is expanded.

D	V	J	size	DNA	CDR3
NA	TRBV7-2	TRBJ1-2	NA	TGTGCCAGCAGCCCCGACAGAAGCGGCTACACCTTC	CASSPDRSGYTF
NA	TRBV5-1	TRBJ2-3	many	TGTGCCAGCAGCTTAAGTGCAGATACGCAGTATTTT	CASSLSADTQYF
NA	TRBV27	TRBJ2-3	NA	TGTGCCAGTGCCAGGGAGTTCACAGATACGCAGTATTTT	CASAREFTDTQYF
TRBD1	TRBV9	TRBJ2-5	NA	TGTGCCAGCAGCGTGGGACAGGGGTATGAGACCCAGTACTTC	CASSVGQGYETQYF
NA	TRBV9	TRBJ2-1	few	TGTGCCAGCAGCCCCCAGTCCGCACGAGACAATGAGCAGTTCTTC	CASSPQSARDNEQFF
TRBD1	TRBV29-1	TRBJ1-2	NA	TGCAGCGCCGCGCGACAGGGGATCTATGGCTACACCTTC	CSAARQGIYGYTF
NA	TRBV29-1	TRBJ1-1	few	TGCAGCGTTGAAGCAAAGGGACGGGGGGCGACTGAAGCTTTCTTT	CSVEAKGRGATEAFF
TRBD1	TRBV20-1	TRBJ1-1	few	TGCAGTGCTAGAGAGGGACAGGGAGGTTCTGAAGCTTTCTTT	CSAREGQGGSEAFF
NA	TRBV25-1	TRBJ2-7	few	TGTGCCAGCAGTGTAGCCTACGAGCAGTACTTC	CASSVAYEQYF
TRBD1	TRBV5-1	TRBJ1-2	NA	TGCGCCAGCAGCTTGGAGGGACAGAATTTGGTTGGCTACACCTTC	CASSLEGQNLVGYTF
TRBD1	TRBV12-3/TRBV12-4	TRBJ1-1	few	TGTGCCAGCAGTAAGGGGGCGCAGGGATCGAACACTGAAGCTTTCTTT	CASSKGAQGSNTEAFF
NA	TRBV7-9	TRBJ2-7	NA	TGTGCCAGCAGCTTAGCGGCAGGGATATACGAGCAGTACTTC	CASSLAAGIYEQYF
NA	TRBV19	TRBJ2-1	once	TGTGCCAGTAGGCGGGACTTATGGGTAGATGAGCAGTTCTTC	CASRRDLWVDEQFF
TRBD1	TRBV20-1	TRBJ2-1	many	TGCAGTGCTAGGGGACAGGGTATCAATGAGCAGTTCTTC	CSARGQGINEQFF
NA	TRBV2	TRBJ2-5	NA	TGTGCCAGCAGTGAACAACAGCACCAAGAGACCCAGTACTTC	CASSEQQHQETQYF
TRBD1	TRBV20-1	TRBJ2-7	NA	TGCAGTGCTAGTCCCGGGACAGGGAAATACTACGAGCAGTACTTC	CSASPGTGKYYEQYF
NA	TRBV4-1	TRBJ1-4	many	TGCGCCAGCAGCCAAGATTTCGGCGCAACTAATGAAAAACTGTTTTTT	CASSQDFGATNEKLFF
TRBD2	TRBV20-1	TRBJ2-5	many	TGCAGTGCCTTGCCCCGACCGGGACTAGCGGGCGCGTACCAAGAGACCCAGTACTTC	CSALPRPGLAGAYQETQYF
NA	TRBV5-1	TRBJ2-2	many	TGCGCCAGCAGCTCCCCGGGACTCCTCACCGGGGAGCTGTTTTTT	CASSSPGLLTGELFF
NA	TRBV20-1	TRBJ2-5	NA	TGCAGTGCTAGAGAGGGACCAGAAGAGACCCAGTACTTC	CSAREGPEETQYF
NA	TRBV7-2	TRBJ2-7	NA	TGTGCCAGCAGCTCAAGCGGGTGGAGCTCCTACGAGCAGTACTTC	CASSSSGWSSYEQYF
NA	TRBV20-1	TRBJ1-4	NA	TGCAGTGCTAAGGACGGATCTAATGAAAAACTGTTTTTT	CSAKDGSNEKLFF
NA	TRBV7-2	TRBJ2-7	few	TGTGCCAGCAGCTTAAGTAACGGGGCCCTCACCGAGCAGTACTTC	CASSLSNGALTEQYF
NA	TRBV10-3	TRBJ2-7	many	TGTGCCATCAGCCAGGGGGGCGAGCAGTACTTC	CAISQGGEQYF
NA	TRBV25-1	TRBJ2-1	many	TGTGCCAGCAGTGAATGGAATAAGGGGGGCGATAACTACAATGAGCAGTTCTTC	CASSEWNKGGDNYNEQFF
NA	TRBV10-2	TRBJ2-1	many	TGCGCCAGCAGCAGGGACGGAGAGCAGTTCTTC	CASSRDGEQFF
NA	TRBV12-3/TRBV12-4	TRBJ1-4	few	TGTGCCAGCAGTTTGACATGGACTCTGTTTTTT	CASSLTWTLFF
TRBD2	TRBV20-1	TRBJ2-5	many	TGCAGTGCCCCGACGGGGGGCCAAGAGACCCAGTACTTC	CSAPTGGQETQYF
TRBD1	TRBV5-1	TRBJ2-7	NA	TGCGCCAGCAGCTTTGGGACAGGGAAAGGGTACGAGCAGTACTTC	CASSFGTGKGYEQYF
TRBD2	TRBV20-1	TRBJ2-5	NA	TGCAGTGCTAGAAAGGAGCTAGCGGGCGATCGGGAGACCCAGTACTTC	CSARKELAGDRETQYF
NA	TRBV27	TRBJ2-7	few	TGTGCCAGCGCACCACCGGGGATTTTGGGCTACGAGCAGTACTTC	CASAPPGILGYEQYF
NA	TRBV28	TRBJ2-5	NA	TGTGCCAGCAGTACCTGGGTGTACCAAGAGACCCAGTACTTC	CASSTWVYQETQYF
NA	TRBV5-1	TRBJ1-1	NA	TGCGCCAGCAGCTCATCCGAGAGGGGGGCCCGTCCGACGAACACTGAAGCTTTCTTT	CASSSSERGARPTNTEAFF
TRBD1	TRBV6-1	TRBJ1-5	NA	TGTGCCAGCAGGTCGGGACAGGGGGATCAGCCCCAGCATTTT	CASRSGQGDQPQHF
TRBD2	TRBV20-1	TRBJ2-1	NA	TGCAGTGCTCGCCGGACTAGCGGGTGGGCGTACAATGAGCAGTTCTTC	CSARRTSGWAYNEQFF
NA	TRBV12-3/TRBV12-4	TRBJ1-5	NA	TGTGCCAGCAGTTTAGCCAGGAAAAATCAGCCCCAGCATTTT	CASSLARKNQPQHF
NA	TRBV20-1	TRBJ2-1	NA	TGCAGTGTCAGGAGGGGGGGCTCCTACAATGAGCAGTTCTTC	CSVRRGGSYNEQFF
NA	TRBV29-1	TRBJ2-1	few	TGCAGCTCCCGTGGGGGGAGCTCCTACAATGAGCAGTTCTTC	CSSRGGSSYNEQFF
NA	TRBV9	TRBJ2-7	NA	TGTGCCAGCAGTGGCGGCACCTCCTACGAGCAGTACTTC	CASSGGTSYEQYF
NA	TRBV20-1	TRBJ1-4	few	TGCAGTGCGGCGGGAGCAACTAATGAAAAACTGTTTTTT	CSAAGATNEKLFF
TRBD2	TRBV10-3	TRBJ2-7	few	TGTGCCACTAGCGGGACTAGAGATTACGAGCAGTACTTC	CATSGTRDYEQYF
NA	TRBV20-1	TRBJ1-5	NA	TGCAGTGCATCCCGCGGGGGCGGGGATCAGCCCCAGCATTTT	CSASRGGGDQPQHF
TRBD2	TRBV4-2	TRBJ2-1	many	TGTGCCAGCAGCCAAACAAGGCTAGCGGGTACGCAGTTCTTC	CASSQTRLAGTQFF
NA	TRBV5-1	TRBJ2-3	many	TGCGCCAGCAAACTAGCAGAGCCAGATACGCAGTATTTT	CASKLAEPDTQYF
NA	TRBV6-2/TRBV6-3	TRBJ2-1	many	TGTGCCAGCAGTACCCCTGCCCAGGGATACAATGAGCAGTTCTTC	CASSTPAQGYNEQFF
NA	TRBV5-1	TRBJ2-6	NA	TGCGCCAGCAGCTTTTCGGGGCCAATACTTGGGGCCAACGTCCTGACTTTC	CASSFSGPILGANVLTF
NA	TRBV7-9	TRBJ2-2	few	TGTGCCAGCAGCCATCTAGGAGGGGCCGGGGAGCTGTTTTTT	CASSHLGGAGELFF
NA	TRBV5-6	TRBJ2-3	NA	TGTGCCAGCAGCTTGCTAGGGACCTCAAAGGACCTAGATACGCAGTATTTT	CASSLLGTSKDLDTQYF
NA	TRBV29-1	TRBJ2-5	few	TGCAGCGTCGCGCCGGGGGAGACCCAGTACTTC	CSVAPGETQYF
NA	TRBV28	TRBJ2-2	NA	TGTGCCAGCAAATGGGCCGGGGAGCTGTTTTTT	CASKWAGELFF